This TCR beta chain was recovered during a study of blood T cell repertoires in COVID-19. Whole-study context: Sources were T cells, B-cell-depleted T cells, or PBMCs; the material itself was cDNA or gDNA.

This clone was seen once. Unmatched junction bases numbered 7, after V lost 6 bases and J lost 5 bases. This CDR3 has 14 amino acids. The germline V gene encodes CDR1 MNHEY and CDR2 SVGAGI. This table comes from immunoSEQ multiplex PCR, and its TCRdb copy is limited to in-frame clones, with some not included. This sample carries approximately 160,000 clones, more than 60% of them seen once, and the ten largest clones take roughly 3.1%. This TCR derives from an older man with acute or convalescent COVID-19. Sequences were obtained from peripheral blood. This rearrangement joins TRBV6-5 to TRBJ1-5; 7 bases align to TRBD1. CDR3 loop: CASRQTGNHQPQHF. CDR3 DNA: TGTGCCAGCAGACAGACAGGGAACCATCAGCCCCAGCATTTT.